Shown below are 23 T cell receptor beta chains from a single sample sequenced in a study of early stage breast cancer tumors (dated by TCRdb to the late 2010s). Library generation was performed with the immunoSEQ multiplex PCR assay. As stored in TCRdb, this immuneACCESS dataset retains in-frame rearrangements with V and J assigned. A fraction of the clones does not appear; measured against another copy, unresolved V genes explain less than half of the discrepancy, and the remainder lacks a known reason. This sample is represented by 45,000 to 50,000 clones; approximately 83% of them were singletons. The top ten hold about 1.5% of the sample. Material: blood. These receptors came from a person in their fifties with breast cancer.

The chain has TRBV12-1 and TRBJ1-5; the listed D gene, TRBD1, was not tested against the DNA. TRBV12-1 is marked as a pseudogene. The CDR3 sequence is 15 residues long. CDR3 bases: TGTGCCAGCAGCTTTGGGACAGGGGGGCGGCAGCCCCAGCATTTT. It translates to CASSFGTGGRQPQHF.

V usage is TRBV5-1 and J usage is TRBJ2-1, with D unresolved. The CDR3 consists of 15 residues. V was pared by 0 bases and J by 1 base, with 8 bases between. CDR1 is SGHRS, CDR2 YFSETQ, per germline. The CDR3 reads CASSLGGGSYNEQFF. The CDR3 coding sequence is TGCGCCAGCAGCTTGGGGGGTGGGTCCTACAATGAGCAGTTCTTC.

The rearrangement joins TRBV6-4 to TRBJ2-7, with D possibly being TRBD2 (6 bases). Trimming took off 11 bases at V and 4 bases at J, with 18 bases between the two ends. This CDR3 spans 13 amino acids. From germline, CDR1 is MRHNA and CDR2 SNTAGT. The CDR3 reads CAGLHPREYEQYF. Here the CDR3 DNA reads TGTGCCGGCCTCCACCCTCGGGAGTACGAGCAGTACTTC.

V usage is TRBV7-2 and J usage is TRBJ2-7; the D is unclear. The CDR3 sequence is 13 residues long. The germline V gene encodes CDR1 SGHTA and CDR2 FQGNSA. V lost 5 bases and J 1 base, leaving 9 bases between the germline ends. CDR3 sequence reads: CASSPVRSYEQYF. CDR3 DNA sequence: TGTGCCAGCAGCCCCGTTCGGTCCTACGAGCAGTACTTC.

This clone was counted once. The DNA for the CDR3 is TGTGCCAGCAGCTTGGCCGAATCTTTTATGCCTACCTACGAGCAGTACTTC. This encodes CASSLAESFMPTYEQYF. This chain links TRBV5-5 with TRBJ2-7; D remains ambiguous. The germline V and J ends were trimmed by 0 bases and 2 bases, with 18 bases remaining between them. CDR3 length equals 17 residues. Per germline, CDR1 SGHKS and CDR2 YYEKEE (reference sequence).

The J gene is TRBJ2-6, the V gene TRBV19; D possibly corresponds to TRBD2 (5 bases). V lost 3 bases, J lost 0 bases, and 15 bases lay in between. The CDR3 consists of 18 residues. CDR1 is LNHDA, CDR2 SQIVND, per germline (reference sequence). The CDR3 here is CASSMIAEVGSGANVLTF. The CDR3 DNA reads TGTGCCAGTAGTATGATTGCGGAGGTTGGCTCTGGGGCCAACGTCCTGACTTTC.

The chain recombines TRBV7-3 with TRBJ2-3; possible D gene TRBD1, 5 bases. Trimming took 5 bases from V and 6 from J, leaving 12 bases between them. Per germline, CDR1 SGHTA and CDR2 FQGTGA. CDR3 length: 13 residues. The CDR3 nucleotides read TGTGCCAGCAGCCCAAAGGGGTTTGATACGCAGTATTTT. Protein: CASSPKGFDTQYF.

The gene calls are TRBV28 and TRBJ1-2; D uncertain. V lost 4 bases and J 3 bases, leaving 12 bases between the germline ends. This CDR3 spans 14 amino acids. Looked up from germline, CDR1 is MDHEN and CDR2 is SYDVKM. The CDR3 coding sequence is TGTGCCAGCAGTTCTAACCAGGTGCACTATGGCTACACCTTC. The encoded protein is CASSSNQVHYGYTF.

This chain links TRBV5-1 with TRBJ2-3; possible D gene TRBD1, 5 bases. Trimming pared 1 base from V and 0 bases from J, leaving 12 bases between. Germline-derived CDR1 and CDR2 are SGHRS and YFSETQ. This CDR3 region has 16 residues. CDR3 region: CASSLSTADSTDTQYF. CDR3 bases: TGCGCCAGCAGCTTGTCGACAGCCGATAGCACAGATACGCAGTATTTT.

The sample holds a few counts of this clone. The CDR3 sequence: CASRRPGAGGEQYF. CDR3 in DNA: TGTGCCAGCAGGCGCCCCGGGGCTGGCGGCGAGCAGTACTTC. The chain recombines TRBV28 with TRBJ2-7; D is possibly TRBD1 or TRBD2 (5 bases each). This CDR3 has 14 residues. The germline V and J ends were trimmed by 6 bases and 6 bases, with 18 bases remaining between them. CDR1 MDHEN and CDR2 SYDVKM come from the germline V gene.

This chain uses TRBV7-2 with TRBJ1-1; D is undetermined. This CDR3 comprises 15 residues. The germline V gene encodes CDR1 SGHTA and CDR2 FQGNSA. The germline V and J ends were trimmed by 1 base and 1 base, with 10 bases remaining between them. The CDR3 nucleotides read TGTGCCAGCAGCTTAGGGCCGGTATGGAACACTGAAGCTTTCTTT. Protein product: CASSLGPVWNTEAFF.

This chain uses TRBV4-3 with TRBJ1-1; D unclear. This CDR3 has 15 amino acids. With 4 bases removed from V and 0 bases from J, the gap between germline ends came to 12 bases. Germline V gene sequence: CDR1 LGHNA, CDR2 YSLEER. The CDR3 DNA follows: TGCGCCAGCAGCCTCGGCAGCCTCATGAACACTGAAGCTTTCTTT. Protein product: CASSLGSLMNTEAFF.

The V gene is TRBV14, the J gene TRBJ2-5; TRBD1 matches at 8 bases. The J segment lost 3 bases and the V segment lost 2 bases, leaving 8 bases of the junction unmatched. The CDR3 has 16 residues. From germline, CDR1 is SGHDN and CDR2 FVKESK. CDR3 sequence reads: CASSQLIGQGEETQYF. As DNA, the CDR3 is TGTGCCAGCAGCCAACTAATTGGACAGGGCGAAGAGACCCAGTACTTC. The variable domain in full, with the rest retrieved from reference TRBV14 and TRBJ2-5, is EAGVTQFPSHSVIEKGQTVTLRCDPISGHDNLYWYRRVMGKEIKFLLHFVKESKQDESGMPNNRFLAERTGGTYSTLKVQPAELEDSGVYFCASSQLIGQGEETQYFGPGTRLLVL.

The V gene is TRBV5-1, the J gene TRBJ2-5, with D perhaps matching TRBD1 (6 bases). Trimming took off 4 bases at V and 2 bases at J, with 9 bases between the two ends. The germline gives CDR1 SGHRS, CDR2 YFSETQ. The CDR3 is 13 amino acids. The CDR3 sequence: CASSAGTQETQYF. The DNA for the CDR3 is TGCGCCAGCAGCGCAGGGACACAAGAGACCCAGTACTTC.

The chain has TRBV25-1 and TRBJ2-2; D ambiguous. Germline V gene data show CDR1 as MGHDK and CDR2 as SYGVNS. CDR3 length equals 12 residues. Trimming cost V 6 bases and J 3 bases, with 5 bases left between them. This chain's CDR3 is CASRRHTGELFF. The CDR3 DNA reads TGTGCCAGCAGGCGACACACCGGGGAGCTGTTTTTT.

The chain couples TRBV5-1 to TRBJ2-3; a possible D gene is TRBD1 (5 bases). The V gene lost 0 bases and the J gene lost 2 bases, with 10 bases spanning the gap. CDR1 and CDR2 from the germline V gene are SGHRS and YFSETQ. The CDR3 has 15 amino acids. Here the CDR3 reads CASSLAGHPTDTQYF. The DNA of the CDR3 is TGCGCCAGCAGCTTGGCCGGACACCCCACAGATACGCAGTATTTT.

The genes are TRBV7-9 and TRBJ2-1, with TRBD1 identical over 12 bases. Germline-derived CDR1 and CDR2 are SEHNR and FQNEAQ (reference sequence). The CDR3 is 16 amino acids. Germline trimming cut 3 bases from V and 8 bases from J; bases unmatched to any gene: 8. In DNA, the CDR3 is TGTGCCAGCAGCTTCCCCCGGGACAGGGGGCGACATGAGCAGTTCTTC. This gives the protein CASSFPRDRGRHEQFF.

J is TRBJ1-1 and V is TRBV5-1, with a tentative D call TRBD1 (6 bases). The CDR3 runs to 15 residues. V was clipped by 4 bases and J by 3 bases, with 16 bases between them. Germline CDR1 SGHRS, CDR2 YFSETQ. In DNA form, the CDR3 reads TGCGCCAGCAGCCCCGGACAGCCGAGCTACACTGAAGCTTTCTTT. Its translation is CASSPGQPSYTEAFF.

This chain joins TRBV4-2 and TRBJ2-5, with D unresolved. The CDR3 is made up of 13 amino acids. Germline V gives CDR1 LGHNA, CDR2 YNFKEQ. Trimming cost V 1 base and J 5 bases, with 8 bases left between them. The chain's CDR3 is CASSQADRETQYF. DNA of the CDR3: TGTGCCAGCAGCCAAGCGGATCGGGAGACCCAGTACTTC.

In its sample, this clone was seen once. The V gene is TRBV7-2, the J gene TRBJ1-1; maybe TRBD1 (5 bases). CDR3 size: 14 residues. Germline assignment: CDR1 SGHTA and CDR2 FQGNSA. V was shortened by 5 bases and J by 0 bases, with 10 bases between the two germline ends. The CDR3 nucleotides read TGTGCCAGCAGCACCCGGGACCTGAACACTGAAGCTTTCTTT. It specifies CASSTRDLNTEAFF.

CDR3 residues: CASRQVLRSYTF. In nucleotides, the CDR3 is TGTGCCAGCAGACAGGTCTTACGCTCCTACACCTTC. This chain uses TRBV28 with TRBJ1-2; D perhaps matches TRBD1 (5 bases). The germline V gene encodes CDR1 MDHEN and CDR2 SYDVKM. The CDR3 covers 12 residues. V was clipped by 6 bases and J by 10 bases, with 15 bases between them.

The chain recombines TRBV15 with TRBJ2-7; the match to TRBD1 covers 8 bases. Germline values: CDR1 LNHNV, CDR2 YYDKDF (reference sequence). The ends lost 0 bases at V and 6 bases at J; junction bases unmatched: 7. This CDR3 has 15 amino acids. The chain's CDR3 is CATSREQGARREQYF. The CDR3 DNA is TGTGCCACCAGCAGAGAGCAGGGGGCGCGACGCGAGCAGTACTTC.

CDR3 sequence (DNA): TGTGCCAGCAGCTACCCGGGGGACAGCTATGGCTACACCTTC. Its translation: CASSYPGDSYGYTF. The V gene is TRBV6-5, the J gene TRBJ1-2; TRBD1 aligns across 7 bases. CDR1 and CDR2 from the germline V gene are MNHEY and SVGAGI. V lost 6 bases to trimming and J lost 4 bases; unmatched junction nucleotides: 8. The CDR3 covers 14 residues.